These 19 T cell receptor beta chains originate from one sample sequenced in a study of shared clonotypes between healthy human individuals. The protocol was immunoSEQ multiplex PCR, while the TCRdb copy is restricted to in-frame clones and leaves out a portion. The sample has roughly 2.5 million clones, over 85% seen once; the top ten hold over 0.12%. Sequencing was performed on naive CD4+ T cells sorted from blood. Subset indicated: CD45RA+ positively selected. The receptor source for this set is a man younger than 35 in good health.

The rearrangement links TRBV7-9 to TRBJ1-5; D uncertain. There are 14 residues in the CDR3. CDR1 SEHNR and CDR2 FQNEAQ come from the germline V gene (reference sequence). Deletions cut 1 base from V and 9 bases from J, with 13 bases between. CDR3 nucleotides: TGTGCCAGCAGCTTAGGGGTCGGCGGGTCGCCCCAGCATTTT. It translates to CASSLGVGGSPQHF.

CDR3 sequence reads: CASSPGVLETQYF. In DNA, the CDR3 is TGTGCCAGCAGCCCCGGAGTTCTGGAGACCCAGTACTTC. J is TRBJ2-5 and V is TRBV7-2; D unresolved. V lost 5 bases and J 5 bases, leaving 12 bases between the germline ends. Germline values: CDR1 SGHTA, CDR2 FQGNSA. This CDR3 is 13 amino acids long.

This clone was recorded only once. V is TRBV7-2 and J is TRBJ2-7, with D unclear. This CDR3 has 12 residues. V was pared by 4 bases and J by 7 bases, with 11 bases between. Per germline, CDR1 SGHTA and CDR2 FQGNSA. CDR3 protein: CASSSLRLEQYF. CDR3 nucleotides: TGTGCCAGCAGCTCGCTCCGACTGGAGCAGTACTTC.

The genes are TRBV5-1 and TRBJ2-1; weak D call: TRBD1 (5 bases). Germline V CDR1 and CDR2: SGHRS, YFSETQ. V lost 4 bases and J 3 bases, leaving 17 bases between the germline ends. This CDR3 has 16 residues. CDR3 DNA sequence: TGCGCCAGCAGCACCAAGACAGCTTTAATCTACAATGAGCAGTTCTTC. This codes for CASSTKTALIYNEQFF. The complete variable domain, with remaining parts taken from reference TRBV5-1 and TRBJ2-1, reads KAGVTQTPRYLIKTRGQQVTLSCSPISGHRSVSWYQQTPGQGLQFLFEYFSETQRNKGNFPGRFSGRQFSNSRSEMNVSTLELGDSALYLCASSTKTALIYNEQFFGPGTRLTVL.

The chain recombines TRBV7-2 with TRBJ2-3; 12 bases fit TRBD2. Germline V gene sequence: CDR1 SGHTA, CDR2 FQGNSA. The CDR3 is 14 amino acids. Trimming at V came to 5 bases and at J to 8 bases, leaving 5 bases not matched to a gene. CDR3 region: CASSTTSGSTTQYF. Written as DNA, the CDR3 is TGTGCCAGCAGCACGACTAGCGGGAGTACTACGCAGTATTTT.

The chain combines TRBV19 with TRBJ2-1; 7 bases align to TRBD1. With 6 bases clipped from V and 4 bases from J, the junction kept 9 bases outside the gene matches. The CDR3 loop spans 15 amino acids. The germline gives CDR1 LNHDA, CDR2 SQIVND (reference sequence). CDR3 in DNA: TGTGCCAGTAGACAGACAGGGAACTCTTACAATGAGCAGTTCTTC. Its protein is CASRQTGNSYNEQFF.

The chain recombines TRBV28 with TRBJ1-3, with TRBD1 matching 10 bases. There are 16 residues in the CDR3. Germline V lookup: CDR1 MDHEN, CDR2 SYDVKM. The J segment lost 0 bases and the V segment lost 5 bases, leaving 4 bases of the junction unmatched. The CDR3 bases are TGTGCCAGCAGTCCGGGGGACAGGGGCTCTGGAAACACCATATATTTT. This encodes CASSPGDRGSGNTIYF.

The J gene is TRBJ2-4, the V gene TRBV5-4, with 8 bases matching TRBD2. The germline V gene encodes CDR1 SGHNT and CDR2 YYREEE (reference sequence). V shed 2 bases and J 14 bases; nucleotides not matched to a gene: 6. The CDR3 length is 12 residues. The CDR3 DNA sequence: TGTGCCAGCAGCTTTACTAGCGGAATAGAGTACTTC. Its translation: CASSFTSGIEYF.

The chain employs TRBV11-2 and TRBJ2-7, with D perhaps TRBD1 (6 bases). Germline CDR1 reads SGHAT; CDR2 reads FQNNGV. Trimming removed 0 bases from V and 2 bases from J, with 11 bases in between. The CDR3 spans 15 residues. In DNA, the CDR3 is TGTGCCAGCAGCTTAGAGTCAGGGGTTACCTACGAGCAGTACTTC. Its protein product is CASSLESGVTYEQYF.

This rearrangement joins TRBV2 to TRBJ2-7; the D is unclear. Trimming took 6 bases from V and 7 from J, leaving 7 bases between them. The CDR3 sequence is 10 residues long. Per germline, CDR1 SNHLY and CDR2 FYNNEI. The CDR3 spells CASRSTEQYF. CDR3 bases: TGTGCCAGCAGGAGCACTGAGCAGTACTTC.

This clone was seen more than once but under ten times. This rearrangement joins TRBV6-5 to TRBJ1-4; 7 positions match TRBD1. The J segment lost 6 bases and the V segment lost 6 bases, leaving 7 bases of the junction unmatched. Germline CDR1 and CDR2: MNHEY and SVGAGI. CDR3 length equals 14 residues. CDR3: CASSPQTGYEKLFF. As DNA, the CDR3 is TGTGCCAGCAGCCCACAGACAGGGTATGAAAAACTGTTTTTT.

The chain uses TRBV4-1 and TRBJ2-7; a possible D gene is TRBD2 (5 bases). The CDR3 is made up of 14 amino acids. The germline V gene encodes CDR1 MGHRA and CDR2 YSYEKL. V dropped 5 bases and J dropped 2 bases, with 13 bases sitting between them. The CDR3 bases are TGCGCCAGCAGCGACACGGGATCCCCCTACGAGCAGTACTTC. Amino acids: CASSDTGSPYEQYF.

The rearrangement links TRBV19 to TRBJ1-3, with D unresolved. Germline assignment: CDR1 LNHDA and CDR2 SQIVND (reference sequence). Trimming left V 6 bases short and J 0 bases short, with 9 bases between. The CDR3 is made up of 14 amino acids. CDR3 in DNA: TGTGCCAGTAGACTCCAAAGCTCTGGAAACACCATATATTTT. Amino acid sequence: CASRLQSSGNTIYF.

V and J are TRBV4-1 and TRBJ2-1; 11 positions match TRBD2. V lost 1 base and J lost 6; bases outside the gene matches: 8. The CDR3 extends over 17 amino acids. Per germline, CDR1 MGHRA and CDR2 YSYEKL. DNA for the CDR3: TGCGCCAGCAGCCAAGGGCGCCTAGCGGGAGGCTTCAATGAGCAGTTCTTC. It encodes CASSQGRLAGGFNEQFF.

This chain links TRBV27 with TRBJ1-2; TRBD1 might be the D (6 bases). The CDR3 is 19 residues long. From germline, CDR1 is MNHEY and CDR2 SMNVEV (reference sequence). Deletions cut 1 base from V and 5 bases from J, with 26 bases between. DNA of the CDR3: TGTGCCAGCAGTTTATTTCAAGCCCCCGGTCAGGGGCAGGGGTATGGCTACACCTTC. Translation: CASSLFQAPGQGQGYGYTF.

J is TRBJ2-3 and V is TRBV2, with TRBD1 identical over 7 bases. Per germline, CDR1 SNHLY and CDR2 FYNNEI. The length of the CDR3 is 15 residues. The junction had 12 bases not matched to a gene; V was cut back by 6 bases and J by 6 bases. CDR3 DNA: TGTGCCAGCAGCCCGACAGGGACGGAGATGGATACGCAGTATTTT. Residues: CASSPTGTEMDTQYF.

The V and J genes are TRBV6-1 and TRBJ1-5, with D hard to call. Germline V CDR1 and CDR2: MNHNS, SASEGT. The CDR3 is made up of 13 amino acids. The V end lost 10 bases, the J end lost 4 bases, and 14 bases lay between the germline ends. The CDR3 is CATFGGWNQPQHF. The CDR3 region has the DNA TGTGCCACCTTTGGAGGGTGGAATCAGCCCCAGCATTTT.

For this clone: Other DNA variants within this sample encode the same CDR3. The chain couples TRBV5-4 to TRBJ1-5; perhaps TRBD1 as D (6 bases). The CDR3 runs 15 residues. From germline, CDR1 is SGHNT and CDR2 YYREEE (reference sequence). The V and J ends lost 2 bases and 2 bases respectively, with 11 bases between them. The CDR3 DNA reads as TGTGCCAGCAGCTTAGGGGGTTCGGGCAATCAGCCCCAGCATTTT. This translates into CASSLGGSGNQPQHF. The full variable domain, in which reference TRBV5-4 and TRBJ1-5 provide the parts outside the CDR3, is ETGVTQSPTHLIKTRGQQVTLRCSSQSGHNTVSWYQQALGQGPQFIFQYYREEENGRGNFPPRFSGLQFPNYSSELNVNALELDDSALYLCASSLGGSGNQPQHFGDGTRLSIL.

The chain has TRBV19 and TRBJ1-2; 9 bases fit TRBD1. Trimming at V came to 4 bases and at J to 0 bases, leaving 12 bases not matched to a gene. The CDR3 sequence is 18 residues long. From germline, CDR1 is LNHDA and CDR2 SQIVND (reference sequence). This chain's CDR3 is CASSTQSGTGRANYGYTF. The CDR3 nucleotides are TGTGCCAGTAGTACCCAGTCCGGGACAGGGCGAGCTAACTATGGCTACACCTTC.